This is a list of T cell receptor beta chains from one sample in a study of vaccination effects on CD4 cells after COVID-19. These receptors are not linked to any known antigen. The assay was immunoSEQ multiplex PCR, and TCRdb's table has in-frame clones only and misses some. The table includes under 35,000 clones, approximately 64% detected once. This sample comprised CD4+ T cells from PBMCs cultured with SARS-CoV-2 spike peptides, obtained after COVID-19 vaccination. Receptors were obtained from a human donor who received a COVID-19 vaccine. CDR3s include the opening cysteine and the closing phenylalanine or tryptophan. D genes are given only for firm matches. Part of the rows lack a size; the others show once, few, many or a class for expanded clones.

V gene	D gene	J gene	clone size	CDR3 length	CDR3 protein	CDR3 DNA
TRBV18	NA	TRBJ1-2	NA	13	CASSDGTPAGYTF	TGTGCCAGCTCGGATGGGACACCGGCGGGCTACACCTTC
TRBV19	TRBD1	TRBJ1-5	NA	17	CASSVTTGTGTNQPQHF	TGTGCCAGTAGTGTGACGACCGGGACAGGAACTAATCAGCCCCAGCATTTT
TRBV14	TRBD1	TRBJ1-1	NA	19	CASSQGNPTTGPGKTEAFF	TGTGCCAGCAGCCAAGGGAATCCCACGACAGGGCCGGGAAAAACTGAAGCTTTCTTT
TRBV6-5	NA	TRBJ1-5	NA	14	CASSIRVGNQPQHF	TGTGCCAGCAGTATCAGGGTTGGCAATCAGCCCCAGCATTTT
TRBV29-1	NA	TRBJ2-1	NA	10	CSAADNEQFF	TGCAGCGCAGCAGACAATGAGCAGTTCTTC
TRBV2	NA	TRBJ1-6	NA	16	CASSEALWVTNSPLHF	TGTGCCAGCAGTGAAGCGCTTTGGGTGACTAATTCACCCCTCCACTTT
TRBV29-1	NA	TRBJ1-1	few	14	CSVERVGWNTEAFF	TGCAGCGTTGAACGAGTGGGGTGGAACACTGAAGCTTTCTTT
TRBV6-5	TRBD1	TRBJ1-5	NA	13	CASAGQQNQPQHF	TGTGCCAGCGCGGGACAGCAGAATCAGCCCCAGCATTTT
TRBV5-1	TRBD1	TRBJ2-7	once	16	CASSLGQGPNSYEQYF	TGCGCCAGCAGCTTGGGACAGGGTCCCAACTCCTACGAGCAGTACTTC
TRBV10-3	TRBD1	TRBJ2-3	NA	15	CAISIGQGSTDTQYF	TGTGCCATCAGTATAGGACAGGGGAGCACAGATACGCAGTATTTT